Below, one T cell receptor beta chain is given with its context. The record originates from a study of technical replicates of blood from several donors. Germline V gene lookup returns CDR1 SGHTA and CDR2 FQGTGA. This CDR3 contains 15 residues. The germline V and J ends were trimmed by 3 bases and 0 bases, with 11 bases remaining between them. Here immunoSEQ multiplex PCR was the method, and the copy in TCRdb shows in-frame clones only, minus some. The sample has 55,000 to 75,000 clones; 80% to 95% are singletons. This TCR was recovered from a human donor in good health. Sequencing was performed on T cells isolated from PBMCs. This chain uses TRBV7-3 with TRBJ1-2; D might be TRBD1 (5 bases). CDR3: CASSFTGGANYGYTF. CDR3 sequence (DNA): TGTGCCAGCAGCTTCACCGGGGGAGCTAACTATGGCTACACCTTC. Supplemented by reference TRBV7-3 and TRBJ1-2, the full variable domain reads GAGVSQTPSNKVTEKGKYVELRCDPISGHTALYWYRQSLGQGPEFLIYFQGTGAADDSGLPNDRFFAVRPEGSVSTLKIQRTERGDSAVYLCASSFTGGANYGYTFGSGTRLTVV.